The source of this T cell receptor beta chain is a study of shared clonotypes between healthy human individuals. Study results and limitations: Naive CD4 clonotypes were shared across a handful of donors at 5% to 6%.

The CDR3 totals 14 residues. V was trimmed by 4 bases and J by 4 bases, leaving 11 bases between them. Germline V gene lookup returns CDR1 MDHEN and CDR2 SYDVKM. Concerning this clone: Its target is unknown.

The data were produced by immunoSEQ multiplex PCR, yet TCRdb's version contains in-frame clones alone and is incomplete. This table has approximately 2.5 million clones, over 85% appearing once. Input material: naive CD4+ T cells from PBMCs. The subset was: CD45RA+ positively selected. This TCR was recovered from a man aged 18 to 29 in good health. Some clones in this sample may be carry-over from other donors' samples. The rearrangement uses TRBV28 and TRBJ1-5; D unresolved. The CDR3 spells CASSSTSINQPQHF. Written as DNA, the CDR3 is TGTGCCAGCAGTTCCACGTCGATTAATCAGCCCCAGCATTTT.